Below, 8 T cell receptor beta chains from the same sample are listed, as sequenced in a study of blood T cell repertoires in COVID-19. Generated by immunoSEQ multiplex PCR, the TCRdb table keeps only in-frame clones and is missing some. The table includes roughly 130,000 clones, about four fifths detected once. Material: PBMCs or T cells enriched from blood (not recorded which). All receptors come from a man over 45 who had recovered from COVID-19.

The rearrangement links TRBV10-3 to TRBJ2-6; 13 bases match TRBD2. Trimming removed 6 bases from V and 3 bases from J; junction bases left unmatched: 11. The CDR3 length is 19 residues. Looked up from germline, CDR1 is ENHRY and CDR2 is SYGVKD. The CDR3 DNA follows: TGTGCCATCAGAGCCCCCATACTAGCGGGGGGGCATGGGGCCAACGTCCTGACTTTC. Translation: CAIRAPILAGGHGANVLTF.

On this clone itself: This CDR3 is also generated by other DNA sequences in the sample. CDR3 bases: TGTGCCAGCAGTTACAGGGGAGGTAACACTGAAGCTTTCTTT. This sequence encodes CASSYRGGNTEAFF. This chain connects TRBV6-2 or TRBV6-3 to TRBJ1-1; TRBD1 is a possible D gene (5 bases). Germline V CDR1 and CDR2: MNHEY, SVGEGT. This CDR3 is built from 14 residues. With 2 bases removed from V and 2 bases from J, the gap between germline ends came to 9 bases.

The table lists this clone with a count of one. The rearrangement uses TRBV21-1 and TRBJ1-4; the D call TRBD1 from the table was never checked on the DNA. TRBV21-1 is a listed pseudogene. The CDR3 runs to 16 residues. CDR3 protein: CASSMGRGHGGEKLFF. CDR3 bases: TGTGCCAGCAGCATGGGCAGGGGGCATGGAGGTGAAAAACTGTTTTTT.

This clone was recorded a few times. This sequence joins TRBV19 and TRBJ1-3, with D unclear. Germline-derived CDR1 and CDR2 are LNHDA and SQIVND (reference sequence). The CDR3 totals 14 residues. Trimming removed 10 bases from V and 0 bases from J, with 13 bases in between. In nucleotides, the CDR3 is TGTGCCATCTCAGACTGGAGCTCTGGAAACACCATATATTTT. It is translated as CAISDWSSGNTIYF.

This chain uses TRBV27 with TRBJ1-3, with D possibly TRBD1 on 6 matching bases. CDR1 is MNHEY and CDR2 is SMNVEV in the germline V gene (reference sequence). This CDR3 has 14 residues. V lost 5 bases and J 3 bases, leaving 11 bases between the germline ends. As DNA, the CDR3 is TGTGCCAGCAGTCTACAGGGTTATGGAAACACCATATATTTT. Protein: CASSLQGYGNTIYF.

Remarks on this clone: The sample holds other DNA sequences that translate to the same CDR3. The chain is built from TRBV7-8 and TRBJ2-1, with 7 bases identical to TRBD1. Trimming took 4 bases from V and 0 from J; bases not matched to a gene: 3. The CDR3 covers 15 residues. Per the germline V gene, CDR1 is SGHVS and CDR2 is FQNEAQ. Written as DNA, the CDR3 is TGTGCCAGCAGCTCAAGACAGGGCTCCTACAATGAGCAGTTCTTC. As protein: CASSSRQGSYNEQFF.

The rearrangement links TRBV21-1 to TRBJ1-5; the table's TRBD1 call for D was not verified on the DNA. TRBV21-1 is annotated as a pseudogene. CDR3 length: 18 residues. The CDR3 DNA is TGTGCCAGCAGTAGACGTTCGACAGGGAACCGAGGCAATCAGCCCCAGCATTTT. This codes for CASSRRSTGNRGNQPQHF.

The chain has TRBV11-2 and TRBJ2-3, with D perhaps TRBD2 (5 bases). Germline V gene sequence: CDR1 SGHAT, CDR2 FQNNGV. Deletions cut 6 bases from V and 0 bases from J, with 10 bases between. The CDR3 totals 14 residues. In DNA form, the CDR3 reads TGTGCCAGCAGTCCGGGATTAAGCACAGATACGCAGTATTTT. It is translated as CASSPGLSTDTQYF.